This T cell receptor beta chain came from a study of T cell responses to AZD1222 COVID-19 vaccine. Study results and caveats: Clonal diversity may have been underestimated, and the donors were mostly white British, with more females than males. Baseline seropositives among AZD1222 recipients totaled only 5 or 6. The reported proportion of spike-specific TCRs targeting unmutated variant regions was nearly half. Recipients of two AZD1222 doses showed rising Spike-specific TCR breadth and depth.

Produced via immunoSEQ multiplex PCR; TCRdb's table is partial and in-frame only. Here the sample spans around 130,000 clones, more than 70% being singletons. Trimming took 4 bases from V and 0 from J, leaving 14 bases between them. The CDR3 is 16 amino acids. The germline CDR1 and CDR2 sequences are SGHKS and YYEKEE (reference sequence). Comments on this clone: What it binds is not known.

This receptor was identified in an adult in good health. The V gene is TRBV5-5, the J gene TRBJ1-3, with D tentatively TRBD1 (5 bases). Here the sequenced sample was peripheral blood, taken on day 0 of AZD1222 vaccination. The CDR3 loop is CASSLRQQSSGNTIYF. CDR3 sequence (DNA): TGTGCCAGCAGCCTCAGACAGCAGAGCTCTGGAAACACCATATATTTT.